The present TCR beta chain was sequenced within a study of blood T cell repertoires in COVID-19. Background on the study: Sources were T cells, B-cell-depleted T cells, or PBMCs; the material itself was cDNA or gDNA.

The CDR3 sequence is 14 residues long. Trimming took 0 bases from V and 6 from J, leaving 10 bases between them. Germline CDR1 and CDR2: SGHRS and YFSETQ. The repertoire was sequenced with immunoSEQ multiplex PCR; TCRdb's copy has only in-frame clones and lacks some. The sample yields 90,000 or so clones, approximately 83% seen once. This sequence was found in a man in his fifties or sixties with acute or convalescent COVID-19. Sequencing input: peripheral blood. The V call is TRBV5-1, the J call TRBJ2-1, with D possibly TRBD1 on 5 matching bases. The DNA for the CDR3 is TGCGCCAGCAGCTTGGAAAGGGGCCGCAATGAGCAGTTCTTC. It yields the protein CASSLERGRNEQFF.